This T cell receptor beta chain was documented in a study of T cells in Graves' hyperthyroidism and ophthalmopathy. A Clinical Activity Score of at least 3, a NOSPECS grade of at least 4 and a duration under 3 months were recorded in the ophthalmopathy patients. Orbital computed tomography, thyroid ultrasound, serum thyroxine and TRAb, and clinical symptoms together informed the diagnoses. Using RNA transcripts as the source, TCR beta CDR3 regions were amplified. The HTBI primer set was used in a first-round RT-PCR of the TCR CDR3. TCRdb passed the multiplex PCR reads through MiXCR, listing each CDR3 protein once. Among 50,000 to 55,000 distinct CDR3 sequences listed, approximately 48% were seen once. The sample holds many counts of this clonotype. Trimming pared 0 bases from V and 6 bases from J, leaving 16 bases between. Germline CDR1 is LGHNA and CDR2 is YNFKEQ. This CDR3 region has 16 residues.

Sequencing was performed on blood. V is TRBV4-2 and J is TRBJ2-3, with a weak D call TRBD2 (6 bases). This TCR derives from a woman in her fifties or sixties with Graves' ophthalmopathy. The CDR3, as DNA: TGTGCCAGCAGCCAAGACAGCGGGCCCTCCCCCGATACGCAGTATTTT. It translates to CASSQDSGPSPDTQYF.